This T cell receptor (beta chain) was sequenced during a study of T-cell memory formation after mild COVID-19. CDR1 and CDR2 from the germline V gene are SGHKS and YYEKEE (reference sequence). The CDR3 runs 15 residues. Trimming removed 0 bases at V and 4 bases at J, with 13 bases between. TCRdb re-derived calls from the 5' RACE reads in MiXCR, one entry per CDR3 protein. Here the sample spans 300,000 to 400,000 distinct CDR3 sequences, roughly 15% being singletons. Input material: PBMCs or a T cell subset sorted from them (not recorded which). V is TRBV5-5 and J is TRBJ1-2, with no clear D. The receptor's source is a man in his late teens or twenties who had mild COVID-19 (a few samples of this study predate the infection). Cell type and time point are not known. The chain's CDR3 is CASSLAQLGGYGYTF. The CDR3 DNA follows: TGTGCCAGCAGCTTGGCCCAGCTGGGCGGCTATGGCTACACCTTC.